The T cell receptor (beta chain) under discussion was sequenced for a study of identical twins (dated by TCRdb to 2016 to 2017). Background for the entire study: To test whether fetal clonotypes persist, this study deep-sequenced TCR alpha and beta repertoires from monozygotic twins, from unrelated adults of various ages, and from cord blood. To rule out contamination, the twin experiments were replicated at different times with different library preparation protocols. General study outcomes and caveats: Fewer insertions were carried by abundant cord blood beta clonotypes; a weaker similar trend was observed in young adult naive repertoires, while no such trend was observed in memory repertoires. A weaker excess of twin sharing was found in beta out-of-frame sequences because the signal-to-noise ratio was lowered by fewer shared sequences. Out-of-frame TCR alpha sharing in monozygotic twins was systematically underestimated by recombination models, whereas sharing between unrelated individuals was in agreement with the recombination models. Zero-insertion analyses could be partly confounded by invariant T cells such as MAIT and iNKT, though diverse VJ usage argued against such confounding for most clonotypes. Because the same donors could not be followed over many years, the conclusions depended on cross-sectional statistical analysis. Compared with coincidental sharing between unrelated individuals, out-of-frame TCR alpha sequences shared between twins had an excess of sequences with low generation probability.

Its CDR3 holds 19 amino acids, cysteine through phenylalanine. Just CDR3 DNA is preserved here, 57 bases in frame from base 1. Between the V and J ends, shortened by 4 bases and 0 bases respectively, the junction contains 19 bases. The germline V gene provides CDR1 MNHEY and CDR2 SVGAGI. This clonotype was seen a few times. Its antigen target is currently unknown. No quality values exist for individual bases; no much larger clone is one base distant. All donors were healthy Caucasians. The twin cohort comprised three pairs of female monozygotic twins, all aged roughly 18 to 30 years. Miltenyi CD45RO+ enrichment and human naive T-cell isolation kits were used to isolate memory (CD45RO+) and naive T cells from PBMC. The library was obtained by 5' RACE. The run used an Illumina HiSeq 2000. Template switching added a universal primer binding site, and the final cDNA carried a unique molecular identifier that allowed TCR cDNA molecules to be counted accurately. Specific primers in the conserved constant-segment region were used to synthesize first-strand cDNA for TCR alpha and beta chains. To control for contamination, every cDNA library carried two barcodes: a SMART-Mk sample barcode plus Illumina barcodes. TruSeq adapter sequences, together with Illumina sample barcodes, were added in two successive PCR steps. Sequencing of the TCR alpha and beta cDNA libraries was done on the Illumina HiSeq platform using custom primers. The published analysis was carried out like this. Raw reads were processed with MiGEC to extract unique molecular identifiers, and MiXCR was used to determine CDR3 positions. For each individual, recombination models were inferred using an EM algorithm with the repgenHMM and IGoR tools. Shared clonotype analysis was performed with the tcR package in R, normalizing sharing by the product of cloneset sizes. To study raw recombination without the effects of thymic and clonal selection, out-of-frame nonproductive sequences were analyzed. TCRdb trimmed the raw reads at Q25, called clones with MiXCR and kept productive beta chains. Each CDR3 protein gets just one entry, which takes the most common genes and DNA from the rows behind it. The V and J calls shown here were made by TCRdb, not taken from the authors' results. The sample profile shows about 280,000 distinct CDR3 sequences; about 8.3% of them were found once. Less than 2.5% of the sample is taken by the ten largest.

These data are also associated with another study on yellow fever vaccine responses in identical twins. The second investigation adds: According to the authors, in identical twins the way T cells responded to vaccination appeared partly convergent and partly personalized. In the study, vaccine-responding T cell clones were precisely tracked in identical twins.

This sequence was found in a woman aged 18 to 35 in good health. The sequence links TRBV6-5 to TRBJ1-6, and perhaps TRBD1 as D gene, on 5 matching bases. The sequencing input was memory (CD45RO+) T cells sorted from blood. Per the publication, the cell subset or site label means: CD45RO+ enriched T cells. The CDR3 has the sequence CASSFLGHIPSSYNSPLHF. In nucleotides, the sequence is TGTGCCAGCAGTTTCCTTGGACATATTCCGAGCTCCTATAATTCACCCCTCCACTTT.